The clone carrying this T cell receptor beta chain was recorded at least ten times. Its target is not known. TCRdb passed the 5' RACE reads through MiXCR, listing each CDR3 protein once. The sample includes approximately 100,000 distinct CDR3 sequences, 3.5% to 4% of them seen just once. These data belong to a study of neurological immune-mediated disorders. Notes on the study in general: Multiple sclerosis, the disease with the least TCR clonal expansion, fell below healthy controls, whereas HTLV-1-associated myelopathy showed the most.

V lost 1 base to trimming and J lost 3 bases; unmatched junction nucleotides: 14. Germline V gene lookup returns CDR1 DFQATT and CDR2 SNEGSKA (reference sequence). CDR3 length equals 17 residues. This sequence joins TRBV20-1 and TRBJ1-2, with TRBD1 identical over 7 bases. Sequencing was done on a sample of PBMCs. The clonotype was recovered from a woman between 18 and 29 years old with multiple sclerosis. This chain's CDR3 is CSARATNRGSQDYGYTF. DNA for the CDR3: TGCAGTGCTAGAGCTACAAACAGGGGCTCTCAGGACTATGGCTACACCTTC.